The rows below give T cell receptor beta chains drawn from one sample of a study of blood T cell repertoires in COVID-19. TCRdb's copy holds only in-frame clones and misses some; the assay was immunoSEQ multiplex PCR. The data contain more than 50,000 clones, 75% to 80% of them seen just once; the ten biggest clones take up around 45%. Sequencing was done on a sample of peripheral blood. These receptors all stem from a man between 65 and 79 years old with active or convalescent COVID-19. Both conserved end residues are part of each CDR3. D genes are given only for firm matches. The size field is filled for only some rows; it gives once, few, many or a size class.

V: TRBV7-3
D: TRBD1
J: TRBJ1-6
size: NA
DNA: TGTGCCAGCAGCCGCCGGGACAGGGGGCAATCACCCCTCCACTTT
CDR3: CASSRRDRGQSPLHF

V: TRBV20-1
D: NA
J: TRBJ1-2
size: NA
DNA: TGCAGTGCTAGTCCCGGCAGGGACTATGGCTACACCTTC
CDR3: CSASPGRDYGYTF

V: TRBV18
D: NA
J: TRBJ2-5
size: NA
DNA: TGTGCCAGCTCAACTACCATCCAAGAGACCCAGTACTTC
CDR3: CASSTTIQETQYF

V: TRBV19
D: TRBD1
J: TRBJ1-5
size: NA
DNA: TGTGCCAGTAGTTCTCCGGGACAGGGTAGTATTCAGCCCCAGCATTTT
CDR3: CASSSPGQGSIQPQHF

V: TRBV5-1
D: TRBD2
J: TRBJ2-3
size: few
DNA: TGCGCCAGCAGCTCCGGGAGGTTCCGGGATACGCAGTATTTT
CDR3: CASSSGRFRDTQYF

V: TRBV4-1
D: NA
J: TRBJ2-5
size: NA
DNA: TGCGCCAGCAGCCAAGAAGAACAGGGAATTGTGGAGACCCAGTACTTC
CDR3: CASSQEEQGIVETQYF

V: TRBV19
D: NA
J: TRBJ1-5
size: NA
DNA: TGTGCCAGTAGTATTGGGCAGGGAGGGTGGCAGCCCCAGCATTTT
CDR3: CASSIGQGGWQPQHF

V: TRBV6-5
D: NA
J: TRBJ1-3
size: NA
DNA: TGTGCCAGCGGCGGGGCGGGCTCTGGAAACACCATATATTTT
CDR3: CASGGAGSGNTIYF

V: TRBV7-2
D: NA
J: TRBJ2-2
size: few
DNA: TGTGCCAGCAGGACAGGAGCGAACACCGGGGAGCTGTTTTTT
CDR3: CASRTGANTGELFF

V: TRBV27
D: NA
J: TRBJ2-7
size: NA
DNA: TGTGCCAGCAGTTTCCGAGACAGGAGAGGAACCTACGAGCAGTACTTC
CDR3: CASSFRDRRGTYEQYF

V: TRBV9
D: TRBD1
J: TRBJ2-7
size: NA
DNA: TGTGCCAGCAGCGGACAGGGGGCCTACGAGCAGTACTTC
CDR3: CASSGQGAYEQYF

V: TRBV3-1/TRBV3-2
D: TRBD2
J: TRBJ2-3
size: NA
DNA: TGTGCCAGCAGCCAAGATCGAGTAGCGGGAGTGGTAGATACGCAGTATTTT
CDR3: CASSQDRVAGVVDTQYF

V: TRBV18
D: NA
J: TRBJ1-3
size: NA
DNA: TGTGCCAGCTCATCAGAAACTGGAAACACCATATATTTT
CDR3: CASSSETGNTIYF

V: TRBV30
D: NA
J: TRBJ2-4
size: NA
DNA: TGTGCCTGGAGCCCCAGAGAGGGCATTCAGTACTTC
CDR3: CAWSPREGIQYF

V: TRBV9
D: NA
J: TRBJ2-1
size: NA
DNA: TGTGCCAGCAGCCAAATCGGGGGGCAGTATAATGAGCAGTTCTTC
CDR3: CASSQIGGQYNEQFF

V: TRBV11-2
D: NA
J: TRBJ1-2
size: NA
DNA: TGTGCCAGCACCTTAGATGTAGGAGACTATGGCTACACCTTC
CDR3: CASTLDVGDYGYTF

V: TRBV30
D: NA
J: TRBJ1-3
size: NA
DNA: TGTGCCTGGGGGGAGGGGATCGGAAACACCATATATTTT
CDR3: CAWGEGIGNTIYF

V: TRBV30
D: NA
J: TRBJ2-7
size: NA
DNA: TGTGCCTGGAGCCTGATCAGGGGAAAGTTCTACGAGCAGTACTTC
CDR3: CAWSLIRGKFYEQYF

V: TRBV27
D: NA
J: TRBJ1-2
size: NA
DNA: TGTGCCAGCAGTTCCTACCTCTCAGGGCACGACTATGGCTACACCTTC
CDR3: CASSSYLSGHDYGYTF

V: TRBV5-5
D: TRBD1
J: TRBJ2-7
size: NA
DNA: TGTGCCAGCAGCTTGGTGGTGGCAGGGGGCATGGAGCAGTACTTC
CDR3: CASSLVVAGGMEQYF

V: TRBV6-8
D: NA
J: TRBJ1-3
size: NA
DNA: TGTGCCAGCAGTTACATAAATACCATATATTTT
CDR3: CASSYINTIYF

V: TRBV6-5
D: NA
J: TRBJ1-1
size: few
DNA: TGTGCCAGCAGTTATTTCGGGACTCTCGGGAGCACTGAAGCTTTCTTT
CDR3: CASSYFGTLGSTEAFF

V: TRBV4-2
D: NA
J: TRBJ2-2
size: NA
DNA: TGTGCCAGCAGCCAAGATGGGGCCCCCAGGGCCGGGGAGCTGTTTTTT
CDR3: CASSQDGAPRAGELFF

V: TRBV10-3
D: TRBD2
J: TRBJ2-3
size: NA
DNA: TGTGCCATCAGTGAGGTCGAGACTAGCAGTATAGATACGCAGTATTTT
CDR3: CAISEVETSSIDTQYF

V: TRBV6-2/TRBV6-3
D: NA
J: TRBJ2-6
size: NA
DNA: TGTGCCAGCAGTCAGGGCTTTAGGGTCTCTGGGGCCAACGTCCTGACTTTC
CDR3: CASSQGFRVSGANVLTF

V: TRBV24-1
D: NA
J: TRBJ1-2
size: NA
DNA: TGTGCCACCAGTGCCAGGGGTGGGGATGGCTACACCTTC
CDR3: CATSARGGDGYTF

V: TRBV7-3
D: NA
J: TRBJ2-1
size: NA
DNA: TGTGCCAGCAGCTTAACCTTCGGGAGTGGTGTCGATGAGCAGTTCTTC
CDR3: CASSLTFGSGVDEQFF

V: TRBV5-1
D: NA
J: TRBJ2-6
size: NA
DNA: TGCGCCAGCAGCTGGGGGGCTGGGGCCAACGTCCTGACTTTC
CDR3: CASSWGAGANVLTF

V: TRBV5-4
D: TRBD2
J: TRBJ2-5
size: NA
DNA: TGTGCCAGCAGCTTGGGAGCGGGGGGGCCGGGAGAGACCCAGTACTTC
CDR3: CASSLGAGGPGETQYF

V: TRBV11-2
D: TRBD2
J: TRBJ2-2
size: NA
DNA: TGTGCCAGCAGCTCACTAGCGGGAGGAACCGGGGAGCTGTTTTTT
CDR3: CASSSLAGGTGELFF

V: TRBV28
D: NA
J: TRBJ1-5
size: NA
DNA: TGTGCCATCTCTAGTGCAGGGGGCAATCAGCCCCAGCATTTT
CDR3: CAISSAGGNQPQHF

V: TRBV11-2
D: TRBD2
J: TRBJ2-7
size: NA
DNA: TGTGCCAGCAGCCGGACTAGTTTCTACGAGCAGTACTTC
CDR3: CASSRTSFYEQYF

V: TRBV18
D: NA
J: TRBJ2-1
size: NA
DNA: TGTGCCAGCTCACCACTGGCAGGGGTAGGGAATGAGCAGTTCTTC
CDR3: CASSPLAGVGNEQFF

V: TRBV19
D: NA
J: TRBJ1-4
size: NA
DNA: TGTGCCAGTAGTGCGCCACTAGGGAATGAAAAACTGTTTTTT
CDR3: CASSAPLGNEKLFF

V: TRBV20-1
D: NA
J: TRBJ1-1
size: few
DNA: TGCAGTGCTAGTAAAGGAGCATCTGAAGCTTTCTTT
CDR3: CSASKGASEAFF

V: TRBV7-9
D: TRBD2
J: TRBJ2-7
size: NA
DNA: TGTGCCAGCAGGATTAGCGGGGGCAACGAGCAGTACTTC
CDR3: CASRISGGNEQYF

V: TRBV5-1
D: TRBD1
J: TRBJ1-1
size: once
DNA: TGCGCCAGCAGTCGTACGACAGGGTTTAACACTGAAGCTTTCTTT
CDR3: CASSRTTGFNTEAFF

V: TRBV28
D: NA
J: TRBJ2-2
size: few
DNA: TGTGCCAGGAGGTGCACCGGGGAGCTGTTTTTT
CDR3: CARRCTGELFF

V: TRBV19
D: TRBD2
J: TRBJ2-3
size: NA
DNA: TGTGCCAGTAGGGGGACTAGCGGGGGGAGCACAGATACGCAGTATTTT
CDR3: CASRGTSGGSTDTQYF

V: TRBV5-1
D: NA
J: TRBJ2-5
size: NA
DNA: TGCGCCAGCAGCTTGGCAGACCAAGAGACCCAGTACTTC
CDR3: CASSLADQETQYF

V: TRBV10-3
D: NA
J: TRBJ2-6
size: NA
DNA: TGTGCCATCAGTGGGCATACCGGGGCCAACGTCCTGACTTTC
CDR3: CAISGHTGANVLTF

V: TRBV24-1
D: TRBD1
J: TRBJ2-5
size: NA
DNA: TGTGCCACCAGTGATTTAAACAGGGGGCGAGAGACCCAGTACTTC
CDR3: CATSDLNRGRETQYF